This T cell receptor (beta chain) was sequenced in a study of shared clonotypes between healthy human individuals. Study-wide results and limits: For sorted subsets, rarefaction showed incomplete sequencing despite large depth. Approximately 4.5% was the fraction of naive CD4 clonotypes found shared across several donors.

To note about this clone: The antigen is undetermined.

Several immunoSEQ plates held equal portions of the genomic DNA taken from each subset. Clones were sequenced by immunoSEQ multiplex PCR, and TCRdb holds only the in-frame ones, with some missing. This repertoire shows fewer than 3 million clones, 85% to 95% found once; its top ten account for about 0.41%. CDR3 length equals 19 residues. V was pared by 1 base and J by 4 bases, with 22 bases between. Per the germline V gene, CDR1 is MNHEY and CDR2 is SMNVEV (reference sequence). Donors were healthy HIV-negative adults without recent acute infections or vaccinations. Sequenced sample: naive CD4+ T cells from PBMCs. The subset was: CD45RA+ positively selected. The chain employs TRBV27 and TRBJ2-2, with D perhaps being TRBD1 or TRBD2 (5 bases each). This receptor was taken from a man between 18 and 35 years old in good health. Some clones in this sample may be carry-over from other donors' samples. CDR3 nucleotides: TGTGCCAGCAGTTTATGGGACCCTGGTCGTAGTTTGGGCACCGGGGAGCTGTTTTTT. It is translated as CASSLWDPGRSLGTGELFF.